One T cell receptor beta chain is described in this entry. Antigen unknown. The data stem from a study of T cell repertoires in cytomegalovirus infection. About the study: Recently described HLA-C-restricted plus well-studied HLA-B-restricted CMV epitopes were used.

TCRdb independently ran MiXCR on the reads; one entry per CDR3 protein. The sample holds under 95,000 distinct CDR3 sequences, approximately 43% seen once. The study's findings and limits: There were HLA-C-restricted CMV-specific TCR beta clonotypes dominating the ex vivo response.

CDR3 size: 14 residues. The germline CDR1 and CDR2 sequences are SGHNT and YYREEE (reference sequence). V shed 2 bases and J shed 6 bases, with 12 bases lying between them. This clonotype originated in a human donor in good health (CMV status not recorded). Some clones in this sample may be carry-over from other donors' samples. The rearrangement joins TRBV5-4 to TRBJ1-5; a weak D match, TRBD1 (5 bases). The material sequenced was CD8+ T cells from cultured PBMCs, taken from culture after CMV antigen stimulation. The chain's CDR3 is CASSFWGRGQPQHF. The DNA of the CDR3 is TGTGCCAGCAGCTTCTGGGGGAGAGGTCAGCCCCAGCATTTT.